One and the same sample provided the 17 T cell receptor beta chains below, sequenced in a study of radiotherapy plus CTLA-4 blockade in lung cancer. TCRdb's copy holds only in-frame clones and misses some; the assay was immunoSEQ multiplex PCR. Of roughly 58,000 clones listed, about 80% are singletons. The sequencing here drew on peripheral blood, taken from a patient treated with radiotherapy plus ipilimumab. The receptors derive from a human donor with non-small cell lung cancer whose response to radiotherapy plus ipilimumab could not be evaluated.

This clone was picked up a small number of times. This same CDR3 is encoded by further DNA sequences in the sample. The CDR3 coding sequence is TGTGCCAGCAGTCTACCGGACAGTTACAATGAGCAGTTCTTC. Its protein product is CASSLPDSYNEQFF. The rearrangement joins TRBV6-1 to TRBJ2-1, with D possibly being TRBD1 (6 bases). This CDR3 is built from 14 residues. Germline V CDR1 and CDR2: MNHNS, SASEGT. Trimming took 5 bases from V and 4 from J, leaving 12 bases between them.

This rearrangement joins TRBV27 to TRBJ2-2, with a possible D match to TRBD1 (7 bases). The V and J ends lost 1 base and 2 bases respectively, with 14 bases between them. The CDR3 spans 17 residues. CDR1 is MNHEY and CDR2 is SMNVEV in the germline V gene (reference sequence). The CDR3 region has the DNA TGTGCCAGCAGTTTATGGGCAGGGGGGATAAACACCGGGGAGCTGTTTTTT. It codes for CASSLWAGGINTGELFF.

The V call is TRBV6-6, the J call TRBJ1-5, with 8 bases that match TRBD1. This CDR3 region has 14 residues. Germline V gene sequence: CDR1 MNHNY, CDR2 SVGAGI (reference sequence). V shed 4 bases and J 3 bases; nucleotides not matched to a gene: 2. CDR3 coding DNA: TGTGCCAGCAGTTTGGACAGGGTCAATCAGCCCCAGCATTTT. Translating gives CASSLDRVNQPQHF.

The chain couples TRBV6-5 to TRBJ2-7; tentative D call: TRBD1 (5 bases). Germline assignment: CDR1 MNHEY and CDR2 SVGAGI. The germline V and J ends were trimmed by 0 bases and 2 bases, with 14 bases remaining between them. The CDR3 spans 16 residues. Here the CDR3 reads CASSYSVVREAYEQYF. CDR3 DNA sequence: TGTGCCAGCAGTTACTCAGTGGTCAGGGAAGCCTACGAGCAGTACTTC.

J is TRBJ2-7 and V is TRBV27, with 9 bases fitting TRBD1. CDR1 MNHEY and CDR2 SMNVEV come from the germline V gene (reference sequence). The CDR3 extends over 15 amino acids. After removal of 5 bases from V and 3 bases from J, the junction contained 8 bases not matched to a gene. CDR3 residues: CASSQGQGIYYEQYF. The CDR3 DNA is TGTGCCAGCAGTCAGGGACAGGGCATCTACTACGAGCAGTACTTC.

The chain employs TRBV5-6 and TRBJ1-4; possibly TRBD1 for D (6 bases). Per the germline V gene, CDR1 is SGHDT and CDR2 is YYEEEE. V was cut by 5 bases and J by 3 bases, with 11 bases left in between. CDR3 size: 14 residues. Here the CDR3 DNA reads TGTGCCAGCAGTCACAGGGTACCTAATGAAAAACTGTTTTTT. Translation gives CASSHRVPNEKLFF.

The rearrangement links TRBV28 to TRBJ2-7, with D possibly being TRBD1 (6 bases). The V gene lost 6 bases and the J gene lost 5 bases, with 11 bases spanning the gap. Germline assignment: CDR1 MDHEN and CDR2 SYDVKM. The CDR3 loop spans 12 amino acids. CDR3: CASRQGRDEQYF. CDR3 nucleotide sequence: TGTGCCAGCAGACAGGGACGGGACGAGCAGTACTTC.

The chain has TRBV11-2 and TRBJ1-2; the D gene is possibly TRBD1 (6 bases). CDR1 is SGHAT and CDR2 is FQNNGV in the germline V gene. Trimming stripped 5 bases from V and 4 bases from J, with 17 bases between. This CDR3 has 15 amino acids. The CDR3 reads CASSPGGGASYGYTF. For the CDR3, the DNA is TGTGCCAGCAGCCCTGGGGGGGGCGCCAGCTATGGCTACACCTTC.

CDR3 nucleotides: TGTGCCAGCAGTTTTGGACAGGGGGTGAAGACCCAGTACTTC. Amino acid sequence: CASSFGQGVKTQYF. The rearrangement joins TRBV27 to TRBJ2-5, with TRBD1 identical over 10 bases. Germline V gives CDR1 MNHEY, CDR2 SMNVEV (reference sequence). V lost 3 bases to trimming and J lost 6 bases; unmatched junction nucleotides: 4. The CDR3 covers 14 residues.

The genes are TRBV18 and TRBJ2-1; D perhaps matches TRBD2 (6 bases). Germline CDR1 and CDR2: KGHSH and LQKENI. Trimming took off 3 bases at V and 0 bases at J, with 12 bases between the two ends. This CDR3 region has 16 residues. The CDR3 sequence: CASSPDGLTSYNEQFF. The DNA for the CDR3 is TGTGCCAGCTCACCGGACGGACTAACCTCCTACAATGAGCAGTTCTTC.

This clone was observed a single time. The chain links TRBV28 to TRBJ2-2; TRBD1 aligns across 7 bases. V lost 6 bases and J lost 6; bases outside the gene matches: 13. The germline V gene encodes CDR1 MDHEN and CDR2 SYDVKM. The CDR3 has 16 amino acids. The chain's CDR3 is CASRTYDREIPGELFF. The CDR3 DNA reads as TGTGCCAGCAGAACCTACGACAGGGAGATCCCCGGGGAGCTGTTTTTT.

This clone is medium-sized (0.01 to 0.1%). The V gene is TRBV2, the J gene TRBJ1-1, with D perhaps matching TRBD1 (5 bases). Trimming cost V 6 bases and J 3 bases, with 14 bases left between them. The CDR3 is 14 residues long. The germline V gene encodes CDR1 SNHLY and CDR2 FYNNEI. DNA for the CDR3: TGTGCCAGCAGGGAACACACAGGATACACTGAAGCTTTCTTT. This sequence encodes CASREHTGYTEAFF.

The V and J genes are TRBV6-6 and TRBJ2-5; weak D call: TRBD2 (6 bases). The CDR3 is 15 residues long. In germline, CDR1 is MNHNY, CDR2 SVGAGI (reference sequence). V was cut by 0 bases and J by 4 bases, with 12 bases left in between. The CDR3 protein is CASSYSGGRSETQYF. For the CDR3, the DNA is TGTGCCAGCAGTTACTCAGGAGGGAGGTCAGAGACCCAGTACTTC.

V and J are TRBV7-2 and TRBJ2-3; 7 nucleotides line up with TRBD1. Germline V lookup: CDR1 SGHTA, CDR2 FQGNSA. V shed 5 bases and J 6 bases; nucleotides not matched to a gene: 5. The CDR3 is 13 amino acids. The CDR3 sequence is CASSPPTGDTQYF. CDR3 bases: TGTGCCAGCAGCCCTCCGACAGGGGATACGCAGTATTTT.

The CDR3 DNA reads TGTGCCAGCCCTAACCCCTCGGGGACTAGCACAGATACGCAGTATTTT. Its translation: CASPNPSGTSTDTQYF. This rearrangement joins TRBV5-4 to TRBJ2-3, with a possible D match to TRBD2 (6 bases). V lost 7 bases, J lost 0 bases, and 18 bases lay in between. This CDR3 is built from 16 residues. CDR1 SGHNT and CDR2 YYREEE come from the germline V gene (reference sequence).

Concerning this clone: Other DNA sequences from this sample encode an identical CDR3 as well. V and J are TRBV29-1 and TRBJ2-3; the D gene is possibly TRBD1 (5 bases). In germline, CDR1 is SQVTM, CDR2 ANQGSEA. Between the trimmed V and J ends, which lost 3 bases and 5 bases, there was a span of 9 bases. The CDR3 spans 12 residues. CDR3 in DNA: TGCAGCGTTGATGGAAGGGGAGATACGCAGTATTTT. Its protein is CSVDGRGDTQYF.

This clone was counted a single time. The rearrangement links TRBV5-1 to TRBJ2-7; 14 positions match TRBD2. After removal of 2 bases from V and 6 bases from J, the junction contained 10 bases not matched to a gene. CDR1 and CDR2 (germline): SGHRS, YFSETQ. The CDR3 is 17 residues long. CDR3 region: CASSFQGTSGSLGEQYF. CDR3 bases: TGCGCCAGCAGCTTCCAAGGGACTAGCGGGAGTCTTGGCGAGCAGTACTTC. Looking up the rest from reference TRBV5-1 and TRBJ2-7 gives the full variable domain: KAGVTQTPRYLIKTRGQQVTLSCSPISGHRSVSWYQQTPGQGLQFLFEYFSETQRNKGNFPGRFSGRQFSNSRSEMNVSTLELGDSALYLCASSFQGTSGSLGEQYFGPGTRLTVT.